Each of the 17 T cell receptor beta chains below was sequenced from the same sample in a study of blood T cell repertoires in COVID-19. Assay: immunoSEQ multiplex PCR; the TCRdb copy retains only in-frame clones and omits some. This sample yields over 80,000 clones, of which 75% to 85% are seen a single time; over 9% belongs to the top ten. What was sequenced was peripheral blood. The receptors come from a woman in her sixties or seventies with acute or convalescent COVID-19.

This sequence joins TRBV9 and TRBJ2-1; 7 bases map to TRBD1. This CDR3 is built from 13 residues. Germline V CDR1 and CDR2: SGDLS, YYNGEE. Trimming took 7 bases from V and 3 from J; bases not matched to a gene: 4. CDR3 in amino acids: CASCRDSYNEQFF. CDR3 DNA: TGTGCCAGCTGTCGGGACAGCTACAATGAGCAGTTCTTC.

The chain couples TRBV6-2 or TRBV6-3 to TRBJ1-2, with 8 positions matching TRBD1. V lost 4 bases and J lost 2; bases outside the gene matches: 3. CDR1 and CDR2 (germline): MNHEY, SVGEGT. The CDR3 contains 14 residues. The CDR3 loop is CASSSTGANYGYTF. CDR3 coding DNA: TGTGCCAGCAGTTCGACAGGGGCGAACTATGGCTACACCTTC.

The V call is TRBV21-1, the J call TRBJ2-7; TRBD2, the D gene given by the table, was not confirmed from the DNA. TRBV21-1 is designated a pseudogene. The CDR3 sequence is 16 residues long. The chain's CDR3 is CASSKDAPRSSYEQYF. The CDR3 region has the DNA TGTGCCAGCAGCAAAGATGCACCGAGGAGTTCCTACGAGCAGTACTTC.

The rearrangement links TRBV5-1 to TRBJ2-1, with 16 bases aligning to TRBD2. This CDR3 is 16 amino acids long. Germline V lookup: CDR1 SGHRS, CDR2 YFSETQ. J was trimmed by 6 bases and V by 4 bases; bases with no gene match: 4. Written as DNA, the CDR3 is TGCGCCAGCAGCATGGGACTAGCGGGGGGGATCAATGAGCAGTTCTTC. Amino acids: CASSMGLAGGINEQFF. The full variable domain, in which reference TRBV5-1 and TRBJ2-1 provide the parts outside the CDR3, is KAGVTQTPRYLIKTRGQQVTLSCSPISGHRSVSWYQQTPGQGLQFLFEYFSETQRNKGNFPGRFSGRQFSNSRSEMNVSTLELGDSALYLCASSMGLAGGINEQFFGPGTRLTVL.

This clone has only a few counts. The rearrangement joins TRBV30 to TRBJ2-7; 7 bases match TRBD2. Germline V CDR1 and CDR2: GTSNPN, SVGIG (reference sequence). The CDR3 covers 11 residues. The ends lost 6 bases at V and 4 bases at J; junction bases unmatched: 3. CDR3 residues: CACRGEYEQYF. DNA of the CDR3: TGTGCCTGCCGGGGGGAATACGAGCAGTACTTC. Filled out from reference TRBV30 and TRBJ2-7, the complete variable domain reads SQTIHQWPATLVQPVGSPLSLECTVEGTSNPNLYWYRQAAGRGLQLLFYSVGIGQISSEVPQNLSASRPQDRQFILSSKKLLLSDSGFYLCACRGEYEQYFGPGTRLTVT.

This clone was detected only a few times. The chain recombines TRBV12-3 or TRBV12-4 with TRBJ1-1; D gene unclear. The CDR3 is 12 amino acids. Trimming cost V 1 base and J 6 bases, with 6 bases left between them. The CDR3 is CASSLVVAEAFF. The CDR3 DNA reads as TGTGCCAGCAGTTTAGTGGTAGCTGAAGCTTTCTTT.

The chain uses TRBV5-6 and TRBJ1-1; 7 bases map to TRBD1. Trimming cost V 0 bases and J 3 bases; bases outside gene matches: 11. This CDR3 is built from 17 residues. Germline V gene lookup returns CDR1 SGHDT and CDR2 YYEEEE. The CDR3 loop is CASSLAVPGQLDTEAFF. CDR3 coding DNA: TGTGCCAGCAGCTTGGCGGTTCCGGGACAGCTCGACACTGAAGCTTTCTTT. Together with reference TRBV5-6 and TRBJ1-1, the CDR3 gives the full variable domain: DAGVTQSPTHLIKTRGQQVTLRCSPKSGHDTVSWYQQALGQGPQFIFQYYEEEERQRGNFPDRFSGHQFPNYSSELNVNALLLGDSALYLCASSLAVPGQLDTEAFFGQGTRLTVV.

In its sample, this clone was seen a few times. V is TRBV5-1 and J is TRBJ2-3; TRBD2 matches 8 bases. V lost 2 bases, J lost 6 bases, and 5 bases stayed unmatched. The germline V gene encodes CDR1 SGHRS and CDR2 YFSETQ. This CDR3 region has 14 residues. The DNA for the CDR3 is TGCGCCAGCAGCTTCGCGGGAGGCGTCGATACGCAGTATTTT. Its translation: CASSFAGGVDTQYF.

The chain couples TRBV5-1 to TRBJ1-1, with 8 bases that match TRBD1. V lost 2 bases, J lost 1 base, and 7 bases stayed unmatched. The CDR3 has 16 residues. Germline CDR1 SGHRS, CDR2 YFSETQ. The CDR3 sequence is CASSFRSTGGNTEAFF. The CDR3 nucleotides read TGCGCCAGCAGCTTTCGTTCTACAGGGGGGAACACTGAAGCTTTCTTT.

This chain joins TRBV7-6 and TRBJ1-2, with 8 bases lining up with TRBD1. CDR3 length equals 14 residues. Per germline, CDR1 SGHVS and CDR2 FNYEAQ. The trim removed 2 bases at V and 7 bases at J, leaving 6 bases unmatched. The CDR3 DNA is TGTGCCAGCAGCTTAATCCCCGACAGGGGTGGCTACACCTTC. Amino acid sequence: CASSLIPDRGGYTF.

The chain uses TRBV27 and TRBJ2-1; possible D gene TRBD2, 5 bases. CDR3 length: 14 amino acids. Trimming removed 2 bases at V and 6 bases at J, with 11 bases between. Germline V gives CDR1 MNHEY, CDR2 SMNVEV (reference sequence). The chain's CDR3 is CASSLRRWANEQFF. CDR3 DNA: TGTGCCAGCAGTTTACGGAGGTGGGCCAATGAGCAGTTCTTC.

V is TRBV11-2 and J is TRBJ1-2, with D perhaps TRBD1 (5 bases). Per germline, CDR1 SGHAT and CDR2 FQNNGV. V dropped 1 base and J dropped 2 bases, with 11 bases sitting between them. The CDR3 runs to 15 residues. The DNA for the CDR3 is TGTGCCAGCAGCTTAGGTGAAGGGGCGAACTATGGCTACACCTTC. This encodes CASSLGEGANYGYTF.

The CDR3 nucleotides read TGTGCCTGGAGTGTGACGGGGAATCAGCCCCAGCATTTT. Protein product: CAWSVTGNQPQHF. The chain couples TRBV30 to TRBJ1-5; D is uncertain. Germline lookup yields CDR1 GTSNPN and CDR2 SVGIG (reference sequence). The CDR3 loop spans 13 amino acids. V lost 0 bases and J lost 4, with 7 bases in between.

CDR3 sequence: CATSSGRVETQYF. DNA of the CDR3: TGTGCCACCAGTTCAGGGCGAGTGGAGACCCAGTACTTC. V and J are TRBV24-1 and TRBJ2-5; possibly TRBD1 for D (5 bases). This CDR3 comprises 13 residues. The V and J ends lost 6 bases and 5 bases respectively, with 12 bases between them. Germline loops: CDR1 KGHDR, CDR2 SFDVKD.

This clone occurred once. The chain uses TRBV6-5 and TRBJ1-2; 8 bases map to TRBD1. V lost 7 bases, J lost 4 bases, and 8 bases stayed unmatched. The CDR3 is 14 amino acids. Germline lookup yields CDR1 MNHEY and CDR2 SVGAGI. CDR3 loop: CASTPDRVAYGYTF. In DNA, the CDR3 is TGTGCCAGCACCCCGGACAGGGTTGCCTATGGCTACACCTTC.

The rearrangement uses TRBV28 and TRBJ1-2; 8 bases match TRBD1. Trimming cost V 6 bases and J 4 bases; bases outside gene matches: 7. This CDR3 spans 14 amino acids. Looked up from germline, CDR1 is MDHEN and CDR2 is SYDVKM. The DNA for the CDR3 is TGTGCCAGCAGCAGAACAGGGGGAGTCTATGGCTACACCTTC. The encoded protein is CASSRTGGVYGYTF.

This chain joins TRBV5-5 and TRBJ1-2; possibly TRBD1 for D (6 bases). Germline V gene sequence: CDR1 SGHKS, CDR2 YYEKEE (reference sequence). Trimming took 4 bases from V and 4 from J, leaving 14 bases between them. The CDR3 extends over 14 amino acids. CDR3 amino acids: CASSRIRGSYGYTF. The CDR3 DNA is TGTGCCAGCAGCCGGATCAGGGGAAGCTATGGCTACACCTTC.